These T cell receptor beta chains were read from a single sample in a study of T cell responses to AZD1222 COVID-19 vaccine. TCRdb's copy holds only in-frame clones and misses some; the assay was immunoSEQ multiplex PCR. The table records 200,000 or so clones, approximately 93% of them present only once. Sample: peripheral blood, taken 28 days after the second AZD1222 dose. These receptors were taken from an adult who received the AZD1222 COVID-19 vaccine. The CDR3 runs from the conserved cysteine through the conserved F or W. D genes are given only for firm matches. Size is omitted from some rows. Given values are once, few, many or a class for expanded clones.

d_call j_call v_call clone_size cdr3_aa cdr3_nt
. TRBJ2-5 TRBV3-1/TRBV3-2 . CASSHRQETQYF TGTGCCAGCAGCCATAGGCAAGAGACCCAGTACTTC
. TRBJ1-1 TRBV7-3 once CASSPGGPLNTEAFF TGTGCCAGCAGCCCCGGGGGGCCATTGAACACTGAAGCTTTCTTT
TRBD1 TRBJ2-1 TRBV6-5 . CASRPPGQGFGEQFF TGTGCCAGCAGACCCCCGGGACAGGGGTTTGGGGAGCAGTTCTTC
TRBD1 TRBJ2-3 TRBV10-3 . CAISLDRGMKDTQYF TGTGCCATCAGCCTGGACAGGGGGATGAAAGATACGCAGTATTTT
. TRBJ2-7 TRBV7-9 . CASSSTVGVLTYEQYF TGTGCCAGCAGCTCCACTGTTGGGGTCCTTACCTACGAGCAGTACTTC
. TRBJ1-1 TRBV3-1/TRBV3-2 . CASSQERRRGGTEAFF TGTGCCAGCAGCCAAGAACGGCGACGCGGGGGCACTGAAGCTTTCTTT
TRBD1 TRBJ2-5 TRBV7-3 . CASSSRQGGTQYF TGTGCCAGCAGCAGCCGACAGGGGGGGACCCAGTACTTC
. TRBJ1-1 TRBV3-1/TRBV3-2 . CASSQGTVNTEAFF TGTGCCAGCAGCCAAGGGACGGTGAACACTGAAGCTTTCTTT
TRBD1 TRBJ2-5 TRBV3-1/TRBV3-2 . CASSQDTQGAQTQYF TGTGCCAGCAGCCAGGACACCCAGGGGGCACAGACCCAGTACTTC
TRBD1 TRBJ1-5 TRBV6-1 . CASSEQDRANQPQHF TGTGCCAGCAGTGAACAGGACAGGGCCAATCAGCCCCAGCATTTT
TRBD1 TRBJ1-1 TRBV25-1 . CASSNIGTVNTEAFF TGTGCCAGCAGTAATATTGGGACAGTGAACACTGAAGCTTTCTTT
TRBD1 TRBJ1-6 TRBV14 few CASSVTGSWSPLHF TGTGCCAGCAGCGTGACAGGGTCTTGGTCACCCCTCCACTTT
. TRBJ1-1 TRBV7-9 . CASTTGLGTEAFF TGTGCCAGCACCACAGGGTTGGGCACTGAAGCTTTCTTT
. TRBJ1-5 TRBV6-2/TRBV6-3 . CASSLRGVASNQPQHF TGTGCCAGCAGCCTACGGGGTGTCGCCTCAAATCAGCCCCAGCATTTT
. TRBJ1-2 TRBV3-1/TRBV3-2 once CASSQYRDGYTF TGTGCCAGCAGCCAGTACAGGGACGGCTACACCTTC
TRBD1 TRBJ2-1 TRBV25-1 . CASSGAGGWDEQFF TGTGCCAGCAGCGGGGCAGGGGGCTGGGATGAGCAGTTCTTC
. TRBJ1-6 TRBV27 . CASSSQGGRLPLHF TGTGCCAGCAGTTCGCAGGGTGGTCGTTTACCCCTCCACTTT
. TRBJ1-4 TRBV5-4 . CASSQSGARGEKLFF TGTGCCAGCAGCCAATCAGGGGCCCGAGGAGAAAAACTGTTTTTT
. TRBJ1-5 TRBV6-1 . CASSAGIGYSNQPQHF TGTGCCAGCAGTGCGGGTATAGGGTATAGCAATCAGCCCCAGCATTTT
. TRBJ2-3 TRBV3-1/TRBV3-2 once CASSQVGSGRADTQYF TGTGCCAGCAGCCAAGTCGGCTCGGGCCGGGCAGATACGCAGTATTTT
TRBD1 TRBJ1-3 TRBV6-5 . CASRKQGLSGNTIYF TGTGCCAGCAGAAAACAGGGGCTCTCTGGAAACACCATATATTTT
. TRBJ1-6 TRBV10-2 . CASSRRWGGGNSPLHF TGCGCCAGCTCCCGACGTTGGGGAGGGGGAAATTCACCCCTCCACTTT
. TRBJ2-2 TRBV6-5 . CASSYNTAGELFF TGTGCCAGCAGTTACAATACGGCCGGGGAGCTGTTTTTT
TRBD1 TRBJ1-2 TRBV5-1 . CASSLNTDRDGYTF TGCGCCAGCAGCTTGAATACCGACAGGGATGGCTACACCTTC
. TRBJ2-7 TRBV18 . CASSKPGSENYEQYF TGTGCCAGCTCAAAGCCGGGCTCAGAAAACTACGAGCAGTACTTC
. TRBJ2-7 TRBV6-2/TRBV6-3 . CASSYGLNLEQYF TGTGCCAGCAGTTACGGCCTGAACCTCGAGCAGTACTTC
. TRBJ2-1 TRBV6-5 . CASSYVPGSNEQFF TGTGCCAGCAGTTACGTCCCGGGATCCAATGAGCAGTTCTTC
. TRBJ1-1 TRBV28 . CASGEGLAAFF TGTGCCAGCGGGGAAGGGCTCGCTGCTTTCTTT
. TRBJ1-1 TRBV7-2 . CASSFTGSSTEAFF TGTGCCAGCAGCTTTACAGGGAGTAGCACTGAAGCTTTCTTT